Each of the 10 T cell receptor beta chains below was sequenced from the same sample in a study of T-cell memory formation after mild COVID-19 (dated by TCRdb to about 2021). Library preparation used 5' RACE. The data were produced on an Illumina NovaSeq 6000. Using fastp at Q25 and MiXCR, TCRdb reprocessed the public reads and kept productive beta chains. For every CDR3 protein sequence, its rows merge into one entry that carries the most common genes and DNA. Across this sample there are 190,000 or so distinct CDR3 sequences, with 27% seen only once. Of the sample, more than 9.5% is held by the ten largest clones. The specimen was PBMCs or a T cell subset sorted from them (not recorded which). The receptors were sampled from an adult woman who had mild COVID-19 (a few samples of this study predate the infection). The sample titles of this study are shuffled in the database, so cell type and time point are left out; the donor was told from shared clones.

The chain couples TRBV24-1 to TRBJ2-3; D could derive from TRBD1 or TRBD2 (6 bases each). The CDR3 spans 17 residues. Looked up from germline, CDR1 is KGHDR and CDR2 is SFDVKD. Trimming stripped 2 bases from V and 3 bases from J, with 17 bases between. CDR3 sequence (DNA): TGTGCCACCAGTGATTCTCCCGGGGGCTGGAGGACAGATACGCAGTATTTT. This encodes CATSDSPGGWRTDTQYF.

The V gene is TRBV7-8, the J gene TRBJ2-1; unclear D gene. Germline-derived CDR1 and CDR2 are SGHVS and FQNEAQ. The V end lost 10 bases, the J end lost 4 bases, and 5 bases lay between the germline ends. The CDR3 spans 10 residues. In DNA form, the CDR3 reads TGTGCCACCGGTTACAATGAGCAGTTCTTC. This gives the protein CATGYNEQFF.

This clonotype was seen a single time. The chain employs TRBV3-1 and TRBJ1-2; 9 nucleotides match TRBD1. V shed 0 bases and J 6 bases; nucleotides not matched to a gene: 8. The CDR3 spans 16 residues. Per germline, CDR1 LGHDT and CDR2 YNNKEL (reference sequence). The CDR3 DNA reads as TGTGCCAGCAGCCAAGACCTAGGACAGGGGAAGGATGGCTACACCTTC. It is translated as CASSQDLGQGKDGYTF.

This clonotype showed up just a few times. The gene calls are TRBV6-6 and TRBJ1-6, with D perhaps matching TRBD1 (5 bases). The CDR3 is 13 amino acids. The germline gives CDR1 MNHNY, CDR2 SVGAGI (reference sequence). Trimming took off 8 bases at V and 6 bases at J, with 11 bases between the two ends. This CDR3 is CASGGFGNSPLHF. The CDR3 DNA sequence: TGTGCCAGCGGGGGGTTCGGTAATTCACCCCTCCACTTT.

In its sample, this clonotype ranks as medium-sized. DNA of the CDR3: TGTGCCAGCAGTGAAGAGAGTTGGCTCTATGGCTACACCTTC. It encodes CASSEESWLYGYTF. The J gene is TRBJ1-2, the V gene TRBV6-1; D uncertain. The germline V gene encodes CDR1 MNHNS and CDR2 SASEGT. The CDR3 length is 14 residues. Trimming left V 1 base short and J 4 bases short, with 10 bases between.

This rearrangement joins TRBV5-6 to TRBJ2-7; 7 nucleotides align to TRBD1. The CDR3 totals 15 residues. With 1 base clipped from V and 5 bases from J, the junction kept 9 bases outside the gene matches. Germline values: CDR1 SGHDT, CDR2 YYEEEE. The CDR3 protein is CASSLLTGRSNEQYF. The CDR3 DNA sequence: TGTGCCAGCAGCTTGCTGACAGGGCGGAGTAACGAGCAGTACTTC.

The chain recombines TRBV2 with TRBJ2-5; D is unclear. V lost 4 bases and J 3 bases, leaving 12 bases between the germline ends. Per the germline V gene, CDR1 is SNHLY and CDR2 is FYNNEI. This CDR3 has 14 amino acids. The CDR3 reads CASSVVWQKETQYF. The CDR3 bases are TGTGCCAGCAGTGTGGTTTGGCAGAAAGAGACCCAGTACTTC.

This clonotype was seen a few times. V gene TRBV7-2 combines with J gene TRBJ2-3, with TRBD2 matching 7 bases. Looked up from germline, CDR1 is SGHTA and CDR2 is FQGNSA. The trim removed 1 base at V and 2 bases at J, leaving 9 bases unmatched. The CDR3 spans 17 residues. Written as DNA, the CDR3 is TGTGCCAGCAGCTTAGGCGTTGACGGGGGGACCACAGATACGCAGTATTTT. As protein: CASSLGVDGGTTDTQYF.

This clonotype was found many times. The chain recombines TRBV11-2 with TRBJ2-7, with D unclear. There are 12 residues in the CDR3. Looked up from germline, CDR1 is SGHAT and CDR2 is FQNNGV. Trimming shortened V by 1 base and J by 6 bases, and 7 bases separated the two germline ends. The CDR3 coding sequence is TGTGCCAGCAGCTTAGTCTTCAGCGAGCAGTACTTC. Protein product: CASSLVFSEQYF.

This chain joins TRBV11-1 and TRBJ1-1; 7 bases line up with TRBD1. With V trimmed by 0 bases and J by 1 base, 20 bases remained unmatched. CDR3 length: 21 residues. Germline CDR1 SGHAT, CDR2 FQDESV (reference sequence). CDR3: CASSLARKLGQATHGNTEAFF. CDR3 DNA sequence: TGTGCCAGCAGCTTAGCGCGTAAACTAGGACAGGCGACCCATGGGAACACTGAAGCTTTCTTT.